This TCR beta chain was profiled in a study of T cell repertoires in cytomegalovirus infection. Study at large: In the study, CMV epitopes included recently identified HLA-C-restricted and well-studied HLA-B-restricted ones. It can be stated that public TCR beta signatures indicated CMV infection as well as a matching HLA type. Regarding the study as a whole: The study found HLA-C-restricted CMV-specific TCR beta clonotypes dominating the ex vivo response.

TCRdb recomputed calls from the reads with MiXCR, one row per CDR3 protein. The sample yields about 350,000 distinct CDR3 sequences, about 34% seen once. As regards this clonotype: Antigen: not known.

The sample consisted of cultured PBMCs, taken from culture after CMV antigen stimulation. The sequence was obtained from a human donor in good health (CMV status not recorded). Some clones in this sample may be carry-over from other donors' samples.

The chain's CDR3 is CASSRRDVGLYGYTF. The CDR3 bases are TGTGCCAGCAGTCGTAGGGACGTAGGATTGTATGGCTACACCTTC. The chain links TRBV7-8 to TRBJ1-2, with D maybe TRBD1 (5 bases). Trimming took 6 bases from V and 5 from J, leaving 19 bases between them. Germline values: CDR1 SGHVS, CDR2 FQNEAQ. The CDR3 is 15 residues long.